This T cell receptor (beta chain) was observed in a study of PD-L1 blockade in urothelial cancer. Study-level information: Patients commenced intravenous atezolizumab, 1,200 mg every 3 weeks, in 2014. When blood samples were assessed, the median T cell count was about 140,000. Treatment start was followed by blood analysis at 3 weeks (second dose) and again at 6 weeks.

Produced via immunoSEQ multiplex PCR; TCRdb's table is partial and in-frame only. The sample shows about 120,000 clones, roughly 90% of them seen only once. The sample's time point: peripheral blood 6 weeks after treatment start. The CDR3 is 15 amino acids. Germline CDR1 and CDR2: SEHNR and FQNEAQ (reference sequence). The source is a man aged 60 to 75 with urothelial cancer. This sample comprised PBMCs, obtained around atezolizumab (anti-PD-L1) treatment. The chain couples TRBV7-9 to TRBJ2-5; 10 bases are shared with TRBD1. The J call may be in error: the DNA end matches TRBJ2-7 better. In DNA form, the CDR3 reads TGTGCCAGCAGCCAAGCCGGGACAGGGGTTGACGAGCAGTACTTC. Translation gives CASSQAGTGVDEQYF.